This is a list of T cell receptor beta chains from one sample in a study of blood T cell repertoires in COVID-19. Repertoires were generated with immunoSEQ multiplex PCR, while TCRdb's copy carries only in-frame clones and drops some. The sample lists some 400,000 clones, around 90% occurring once. Sequenced material: peripheral blood. These receptors came from a human donor in a cohort sampled during active COVID-19. The CDR3 runs from the conserved cysteine through the conserved F or W. The order of the fields is V gene, CDR3 length, CDR3 protein.

V: TRBV5-1
length: 17
CDR3: CASSLEVTGKANYGYTF

V: TRBV5-4
length: 15
CDR3: CASALQGAGTGELFF

V: TRBV19
length: 14
CDR3: CASSIDRGLTEAFF

V: TRBV30
length: 13
CDR3: CAWTTGQGGGYTF

V: TRBV6-1
length: 16
CDR3: CASSEAWEGFLTEAFF

V: TRBV9
length: 18
CDR3: CASSGRGRQGASYNEQFF

V: TRBV15
length: 17
CDR3: CATSRDRGGLAKGEQYF

V: TRBV2
length: 14
CDR3: CASSEHQYSYEQYF

V: TRBV19
length: 13
CDR3: CASSIRTGYEQYF

V: TRBV2
length: 15
CDR3: CASSGQIGVNTEAFF

V: TRBV6-1
length: 15
CDR3: CASSEETSGGNEQFF

V: TRBV11-2
length: 17
CDR3: CASSSRTGRSPNEKLFF